The 2 T cell receptor beta chains below come from one sample, sequenced in a study of blood T cells in healthy people across ages. The authors ran a second PCR of about 6 to 11 cycles using a sample-barcoded 5' primer and a J-beta primer mix. MiXCR, run by TCRdb on the 5' RACE reads, gives a single entry per CDR3 protein. Of 350,000 to 450,000 distinct CDR3 sequences in the sample, 45% to 60% were seen once. Sequencing input: blood. These receptors originate from a man aged 55 to 70 in good health.

The J gene is TRBJ1-1, the V gene TRBV12-3 or TRBV12-4; 12 nucleotides agree with TRBD1. Germline trimming cut 6 bases from V and 1 base from J; bases unmatched to any gene: 3. The CDR3 loop spans 15 amino acids. The CDR3 bases are TGTGCCAGCAGGAGGGACAGGGGGCGGAACACTGAAGCTTTCTTT. This encodes CASRRDRGRNTEAFF.

The chain has TRBV11-2 and TRBJ2-1, with D uncertain. The CDR3 contains 12 residues. Germline CDR1 SGHAT, CDR2 FQNNGV. V lost 2 bases to trimming and J lost 4 bases, with 3 bases between them. CDR3 coding DNA: TGTGCCAGCAGCTTAAGATACAATGAGCAGTTCTTC. Protein sequence: CASSLRYNEQFF.